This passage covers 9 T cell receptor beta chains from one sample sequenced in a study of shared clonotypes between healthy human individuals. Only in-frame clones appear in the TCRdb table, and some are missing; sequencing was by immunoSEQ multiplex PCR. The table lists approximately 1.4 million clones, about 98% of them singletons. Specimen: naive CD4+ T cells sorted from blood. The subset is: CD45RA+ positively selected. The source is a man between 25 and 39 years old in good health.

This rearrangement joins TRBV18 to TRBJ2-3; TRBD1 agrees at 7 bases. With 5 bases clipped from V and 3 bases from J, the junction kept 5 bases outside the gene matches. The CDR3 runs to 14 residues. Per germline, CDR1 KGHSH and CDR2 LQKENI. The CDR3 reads CASSSDRTTDTQYF. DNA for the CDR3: TGTGCCAGCTCATCGGACAGGACGACAGATACGCAGTATTTT.

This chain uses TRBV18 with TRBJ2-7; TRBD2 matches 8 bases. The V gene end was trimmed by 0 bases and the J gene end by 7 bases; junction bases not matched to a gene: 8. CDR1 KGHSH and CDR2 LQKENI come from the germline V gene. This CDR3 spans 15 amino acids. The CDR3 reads CASSPPERERREQYF. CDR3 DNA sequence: TGTGCCAGCTCACCACCCGAGCGGGAGCGGCGGGAGCAGTACTTC.

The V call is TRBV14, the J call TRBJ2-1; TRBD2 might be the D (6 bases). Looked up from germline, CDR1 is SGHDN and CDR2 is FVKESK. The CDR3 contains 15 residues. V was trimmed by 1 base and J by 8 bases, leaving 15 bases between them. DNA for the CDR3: TGTGCCAGCAGCCAAGCGGGACTTCCCTCCTATGAGCAGTTCTTC. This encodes CASSQAGLPSYEQFF.

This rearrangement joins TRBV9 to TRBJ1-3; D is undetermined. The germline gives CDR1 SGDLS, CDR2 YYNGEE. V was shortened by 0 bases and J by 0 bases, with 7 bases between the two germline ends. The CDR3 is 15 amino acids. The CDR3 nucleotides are TGTGCCAGCAGCGTAGCTCACGCCTCTGGAAACACCATATATTTT. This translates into CASSVAHASGNTIYF.

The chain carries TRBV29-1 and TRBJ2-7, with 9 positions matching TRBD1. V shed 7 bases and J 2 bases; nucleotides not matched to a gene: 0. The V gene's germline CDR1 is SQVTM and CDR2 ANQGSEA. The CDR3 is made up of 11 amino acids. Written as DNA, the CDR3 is TGCAGCGGGGACAGGGCCTACGAGCAGTACTTC. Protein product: CSGDRAYEQYF.

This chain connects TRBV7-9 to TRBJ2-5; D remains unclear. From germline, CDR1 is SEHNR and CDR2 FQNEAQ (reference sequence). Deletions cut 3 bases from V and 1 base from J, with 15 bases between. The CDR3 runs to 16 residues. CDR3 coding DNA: TGTGCCAGCAGCTTCTTGTCAGGAAACTTCCAAGAGACCCAGTACTTC. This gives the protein CASSFLSGNFQETQYF.

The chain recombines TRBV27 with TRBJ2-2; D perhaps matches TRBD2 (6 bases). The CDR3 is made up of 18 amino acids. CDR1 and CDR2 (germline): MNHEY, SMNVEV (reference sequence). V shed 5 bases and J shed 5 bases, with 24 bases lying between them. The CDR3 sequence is CASSRKPVGGSETGELFF. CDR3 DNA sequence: TGTGCCAGCAGTCGCAAACCGGTGGGAGGAAGTGAAACCGGGGAGCTGTTTTTT.

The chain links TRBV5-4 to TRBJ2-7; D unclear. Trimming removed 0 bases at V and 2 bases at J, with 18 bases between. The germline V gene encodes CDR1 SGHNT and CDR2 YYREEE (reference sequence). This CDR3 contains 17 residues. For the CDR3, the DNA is TGTGCCAGCAGCTTGGGGCCCCCCGAAAGTGCGGCCTACGAGCAGTACTTC. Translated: CASSLGPPESAAYEQYF.

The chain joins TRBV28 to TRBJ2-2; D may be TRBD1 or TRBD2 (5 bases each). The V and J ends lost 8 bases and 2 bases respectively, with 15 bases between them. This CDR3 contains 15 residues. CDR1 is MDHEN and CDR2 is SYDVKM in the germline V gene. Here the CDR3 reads CASGTGTPNTGELFF. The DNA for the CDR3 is TGTGCCAGCGGGACCGGGACCCCCAACACCGGGGAGCTGTTTTTT.